The TCR beta chain described here comes from a study of technical replicates of blood from a few donors. Sequencing used immunoSEQ multiplex PCR; TCRdb keeps in-frame clones, though not all of them. The sample lists more than 90,000 clones, around 95% occurring once. The source of this sequence is a human donor in good health. The specimen was T cells isolated from PBMCs.

The chain's CDR3 is CASSYPGGTQYF. The CDR3, as DNA: TGTGCCAGCAGTTACCCCGGGGGTACGCAGTATTTT. The genes are TRBV6-5 and TRBJ2-3, with a possible D match to TRBD2 (6 bases). Germline-derived CDR1 and CDR2 are MNHEY and SVGAGI. There are 12 residues in the CDR3. Trimming removed 2 bases at V and 8 bases at J, with 8 bases between.